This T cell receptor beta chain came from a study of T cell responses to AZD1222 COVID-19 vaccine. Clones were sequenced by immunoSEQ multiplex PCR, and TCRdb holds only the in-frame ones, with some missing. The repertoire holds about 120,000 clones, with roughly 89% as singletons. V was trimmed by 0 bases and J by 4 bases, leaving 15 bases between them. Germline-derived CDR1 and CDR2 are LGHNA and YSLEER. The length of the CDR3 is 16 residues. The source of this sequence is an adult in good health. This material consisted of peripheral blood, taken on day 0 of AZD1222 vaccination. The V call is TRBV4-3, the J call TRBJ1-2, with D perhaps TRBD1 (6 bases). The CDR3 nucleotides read TGCGCCAGCAGCCAAGAACGTAGGGACAACATCTATGGCTACACCTTC. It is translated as CASSQERRDNIYGYTF.